These 7 T cell receptor beta chains came from one sample sequenced in a study of blood T cell repertoires in COVID-19 (dated by TCRdb to about 2020). Library generation was performed with the immunoSEQ multiplex PCR assay. The table comes from immuneACCESS by way of TCRdb, which keeps in-frame sequences with V and J called. Part of the clones is missing from these tables; in studies checked, under half for an unresolved V gene and the rest for unknown reasons. The sample includes 210,000 or so clones, with about 85% observed a single time. Jointly, the top ten make up less than 20% of the sample. Specimen: peripheral blood. The receptor source for this set is a human donor in a cohort sampled during active COVID-19.

This clone was found once. CDR3 sequence (DNA): TGTGCCAGCAGCATACAGGGAGGGTCTGGGGAGACCCAGTACTTC. It translates to CASSIQGGSGETQYF. The chain uses TRBV6-5 and TRBJ2-5, with D perhaps matching TRBD2 (7 bases). Trimming removed 6 bases at V and 5 bases at J, with 19 bases between. The germline CDR1 and CDR2 sequences are MNHEY and SVGAGI. The CDR3 is 15 residues long.

The chain is built from TRBV30 and TRBJ2-3; TRBD2 matches 8 bases. CDR3 length: 12 amino acids. The V gene's germline CDR1 is GTSNPN and CDR2 SVGIG (reference sequence). V lost 5 bases to trimming and J lost 14 bases; unmatched junction nucleotides: 12. The CDR3 DNA reads as TGTGCCTGGGCTAGAAGCGGGGGTCTCGCGTATTTT. It is translated as CAWARSGGLAYF.

The chain uses TRBV7-2 and TRBJ1-5, with no clear D. Germline-derived CDR1 and CDR2 are SGHTA and FQGNSA. This CDR3 region has 16 residues. The V end lost 5 bases, the J end lost 3 bases, and 17 bases lay between the germline ends. DNA of the CDR3: TGTGCCAGCAGCATTACGGGTCCCTCTAACAATCAGCCCCAGCATTTT. Translating gives CASSITGPSNNQPQHF.

V is TRBV19 and J is TRBJ1-1, with a weak D call TRBD1 (6 bases). With 7 bases removed from V and 1 base from J, the gap between germline ends came to 10 bases. Germline V gene data show CDR1 as LNHDA and CDR2 as SQIVND (reference sequence). This CDR3 has 13 residues. DNA for the CDR3: TGTGCCAGTAACCGGGGGGCGAACACTGAAGCTTTCTTT. This codes for CASNRGANTEAFF. The full variable domain, rest sourced from reference TRBV19 and TRBJ1-1, is DGGITQSPKYLFRKEGQNVTLSCEQNLNHDAMYWYRQDPGQGLRLIYYSQIVNDFQKGDIAEGYSVSREKKESFPLTVTSAQKNPTAFYLCASNRGANTEAFFGQGTRLTVV.

The gene calls are TRBV2 and TRBJ1-1, with unresolved D. Trimming removed 6 bases at V and 3 bases at J, with 11 bases between. The CDR3 has 13 residues. Per germline, CDR1 SNHLY and CDR2 FYNNEI. CDR3 in DNA: TGTGCCAGCAGGAGTAACGAGTACACTGAAGCTTTCTTT. This encodes CASRSNEYTEAFF.

The chain has TRBV19 and TRBJ1-1, with TRBD1 as a possible D gene (5 bases). This CDR3 is 15 amino acids long. From germline, CDR1 is LNHDA and CDR2 SQIVND (reference sequence). The germline V and J ends were trimmed by 3 bases and 1 base, with 12 bases remaining between them. In DNA, the CDR3 is TGTGCCAGTAGTATTAGACGGGGGTCGAACACTGAAGCTTTCTTT. This sequence encodes CASSIRRGSNTEAFF.

The V call is TRBV13, the J call TRBJ2-3; a possible D gene is TRBD1 (5 bases). Germline V gene sequence: CDR1 PRHDT, CDR2 FYEKMQ (reference sequence). This CDR3 contains 15 residues. V was clipped by 1 base and J by 1 base, with 9 bases between them. CDR3 bases: TGTGCCAGCAGCTTAGCCCAGGGTGGCACAGATACGCAGTATTTT. Protein product: CASSLAQGGTDTQYF.